This entry concerns a single TCR beta chain. An input of about 0.5 to 1 ug of RNA was subjected to reverse transcription using random hexamers. TCRdb re-called the immunoSEQ multiplex PCR reads with MiXCR, one entry per CDR3 protein. Of under 95,000 distinct CDR3 sequences listed, roughly 94% are singletons. The source of the sample is a study of CD8 T cells in Susac syndrome. At the level of the study: Active disease was present in six of the sequenced Susac syndrome patients, whereas under 10 of them were in remission. At the time their blood was drawn, patients with Susac syndrome were either therapy-naive, on corticosteroids (with some of them also receiving intravenous immunoglobulin), or on intravenous immunoglobulin alone.

V gave up 7 bases and J gave up 3 bases; unmatched junction bases: 7. CDR3 length: 13 residues. Germline V gene lookup returns CDR1 SQVTM and CDR2 ANQGSEA. Input material: CD8+ T cells from PBMCs. This sequence joins TRBV29-1 and TRBJ1-2, with TRBD1 matching over 8 bases. The clonotype was recovered from a human donor with Susac syndrome. The CDR3 loop is CSALTGGDYGYTF. The CDR3 DNA sequence: TGCAGCGCTCTAACAGGGGGAGACTATGGCTACACCTTC.